This T cell receptor (beta chain) was captured by sequencing in a study of identical twins. On this clonotype: What it binds is not known.

After template switching added a universal primer site, the resulting cDNA carried unique molecular identifiers. TCRdb reprocessed the 5' RACE reads with MiXCR, giving one entry per CDR3 protein. The repertoire holds 450,000 to 500,000 distinct CDR3 sequences, roughly an eighth seen once, with more than 0.8% in the top ten. Study conclusions and caveats: The abundant beta clonotypes from cord blood had fewer insertions, and memory repertoires had none of this. Those out-of-frame alpha sequences shared by twins showed an excess of low generation probability.

Looked up from germline, CDR1 is SGHDT and CDR2 is YYEEEE. This CDR3 region has 14 residues. Trimming removed 4 bases at V and 3 bases at J, with 11 bases between. The data were also submitted as part of a second study, on yellow fever vaccine responses in identical twins. From that paper: Twins' vaccine T cell responses reportedly seemed partly convergent and partly personalized.

Sample: CD4+ T cells sorted from blood. The clonotype was recovered from a woman in her late teens or twenties in good health. This chain uses TRBV5-6 with TRBJ1-5; no clear D. CDR3 sequence reads: CASSTGRTNQPQHF. In DNA form, the CDR3 reads TGTGCCAGCAGCACTGGACGGACCAATCAGCCCCAGCATTTT.